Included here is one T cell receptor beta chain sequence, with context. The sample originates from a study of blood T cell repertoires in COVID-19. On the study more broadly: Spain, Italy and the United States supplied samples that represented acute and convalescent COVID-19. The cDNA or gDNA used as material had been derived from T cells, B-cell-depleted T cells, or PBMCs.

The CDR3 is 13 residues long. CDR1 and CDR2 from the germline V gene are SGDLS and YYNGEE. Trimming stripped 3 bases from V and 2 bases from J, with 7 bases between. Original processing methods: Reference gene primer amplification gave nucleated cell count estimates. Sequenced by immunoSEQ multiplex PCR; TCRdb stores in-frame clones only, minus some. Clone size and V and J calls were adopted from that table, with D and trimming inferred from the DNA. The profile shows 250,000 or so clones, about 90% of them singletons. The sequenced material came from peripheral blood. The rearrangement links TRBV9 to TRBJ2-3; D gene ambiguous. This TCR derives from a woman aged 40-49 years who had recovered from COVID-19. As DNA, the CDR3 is TGTGCCAGCAGCGCTCTCCCCACAGATACGCAGTATTTT. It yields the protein CASSALPTDTQYF.